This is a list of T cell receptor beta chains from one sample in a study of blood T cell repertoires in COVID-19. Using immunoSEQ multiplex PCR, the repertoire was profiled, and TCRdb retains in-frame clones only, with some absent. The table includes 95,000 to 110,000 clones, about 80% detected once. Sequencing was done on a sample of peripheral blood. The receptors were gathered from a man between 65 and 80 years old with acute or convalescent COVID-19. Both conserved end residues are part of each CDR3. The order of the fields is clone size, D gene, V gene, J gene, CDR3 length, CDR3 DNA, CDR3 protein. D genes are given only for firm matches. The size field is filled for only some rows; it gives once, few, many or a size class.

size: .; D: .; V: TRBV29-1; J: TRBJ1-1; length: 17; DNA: TGCAGCGTTGATGTGTTTGGGGGCGCCGGCCTTGGCACTGAAGCTTTCTTT; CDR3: CSVDVFGGAGLGTEAFF
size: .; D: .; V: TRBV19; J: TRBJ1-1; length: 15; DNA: TGTGCCAGTAGTATCTCTGCCTCAGGGCGAACTGAAGCTTTCTTT; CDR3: CASSISASGRTEAFF
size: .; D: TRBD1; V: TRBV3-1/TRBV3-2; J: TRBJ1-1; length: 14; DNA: TGTGCCAGCAGCCACCGACAGGGCGACACTGAAGCTTTCTTT; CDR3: CASSHRQGDTEAFF
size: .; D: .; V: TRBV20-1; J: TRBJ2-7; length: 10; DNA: TGCAGTGCTAGCCTATACGAGCAGTACTTC; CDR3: CSASLYEQYF
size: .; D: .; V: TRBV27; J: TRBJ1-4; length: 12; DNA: TGTGCCAGCAGTCTATGGGGCGGAAAACTGTTTTTT; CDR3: CASSLWGGKLFF
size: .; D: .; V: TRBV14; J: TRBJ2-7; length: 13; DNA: TGTGCCAGCAGCACCTCAGGGCCGCCAGTAAGGTACTTC; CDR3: CASSTSGPPVRYF
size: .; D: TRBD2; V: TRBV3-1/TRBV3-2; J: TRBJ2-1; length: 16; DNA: TGTGCCAGCAGCCGAAGGGGCGGGGGGGCCCCCAATGAGCAGTTCTTC; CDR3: CASSRRGGGAPNEQFF
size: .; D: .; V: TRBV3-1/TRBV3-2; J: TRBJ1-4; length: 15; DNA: TGTGCCAGCAGCCCCCCAGGGACGGAGGGGGAAAAACTGTTTTTT; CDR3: CASSPPGTEGEKLFF
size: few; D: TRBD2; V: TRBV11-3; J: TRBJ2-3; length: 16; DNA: TGTGCCAGCAGCCAGCTAGGCGGGGGAAACACAGATACGCAGTATTTT; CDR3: CASSQLGGGNTDTQYF
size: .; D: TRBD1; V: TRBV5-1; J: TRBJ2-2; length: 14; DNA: TGCGCCTGTACAGGGGAAGTGGGCACCGGGGAGCTGTTTTTT; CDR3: CACTGEVGTGELFF
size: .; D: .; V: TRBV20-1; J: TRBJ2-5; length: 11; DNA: TGCAGTGCTAGAATTTCGGAGACCCAGTACTTC; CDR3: CSARISETQYF
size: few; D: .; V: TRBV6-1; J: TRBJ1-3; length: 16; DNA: TGTGCCAGCAGTGAGGACAGCGATTACTCTGGAAACACCATATATTTT; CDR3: CASSEDSDYSGNTIYF
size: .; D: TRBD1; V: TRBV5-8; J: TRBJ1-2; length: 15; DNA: TGTGCCAGCAGCCCCGGACAGGGGGCTGAAGGCGGCTACACCTTC; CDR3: CASSPGQGAEGGYTF
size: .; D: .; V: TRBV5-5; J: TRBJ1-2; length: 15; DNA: TGTGCCAGCAGCTTTGATGATATGACAGGTTATGGCTACACCTTC; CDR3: CASSFDDMTGYGYTF
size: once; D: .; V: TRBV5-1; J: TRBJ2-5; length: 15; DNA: TGCGCCAGCAGCTTGGCGGGATCGAAGCAAGAGACCCAGTACTTC; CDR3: CASSLAGSKQETQYF
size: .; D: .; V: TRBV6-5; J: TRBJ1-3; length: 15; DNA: TGTGCCAGCACCCTTTCTAAGTCCTCTGGAAACACCATATATTTT; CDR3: CASTLSKSSGNTIYF
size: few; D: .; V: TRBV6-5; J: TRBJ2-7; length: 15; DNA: TGTGCCAGCAGTTACTTAGTGGACACGACCTACGAGCAGTACTTC; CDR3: CASSYLVDTTYEQYF
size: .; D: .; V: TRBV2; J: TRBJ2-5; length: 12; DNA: TGTGCCACCCATAGGACAAAAGAGACCCAGTACTTC; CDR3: CATHRTKETQYF
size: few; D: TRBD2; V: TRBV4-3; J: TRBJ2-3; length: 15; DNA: TGCGCCAGCAGCCGAGGCGGGGGGCGAGGAGATACGCAGTATTTT; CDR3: CASSRGGGRGDTQYF
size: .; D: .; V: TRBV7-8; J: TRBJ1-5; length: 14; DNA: TGTGCCAGCAGCTTAGTTCGTGGCAATCAGCCCCAGCATTTT; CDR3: CASSLVRGNQPQHF
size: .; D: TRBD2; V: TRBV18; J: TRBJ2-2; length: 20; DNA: TGTGCCAGCTCACCACGCCAAACCCGGACTAGCGGGGGGAACACCGGGGAGCTGTTTTTT; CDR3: CASSPRQTRTSGGNTGELFF
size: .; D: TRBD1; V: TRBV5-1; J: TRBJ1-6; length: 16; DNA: TGCGCCAGCAGCTTCCAGGGACAGGGGGATAATTCACCCCTCCACTTT; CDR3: CASSFQGQGDNSPLHF
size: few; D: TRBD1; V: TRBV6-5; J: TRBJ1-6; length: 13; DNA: TGTGCCAGCGGGGACAGATATAATTCACCCCTCCACTTT; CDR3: CASGDRYNSPLHF
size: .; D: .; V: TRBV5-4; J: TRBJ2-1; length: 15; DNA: TGTGCCAGCAGCTTCGGCTCCGGGGAAGGGAATGAGCAGTTCTTC; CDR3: CASSFGSGEGNEQFF
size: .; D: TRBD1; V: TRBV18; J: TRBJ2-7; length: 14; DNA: TGTGCCAGCTCCCGAGGGACAGGTTCAGACGAGCAGTACTTC; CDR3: CASSRGTGSDEQYF
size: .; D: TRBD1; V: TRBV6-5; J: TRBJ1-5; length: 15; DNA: TGTGCCAGCAGACTCGGGACAGGGGGTGGTCAGCCCCAGCATTTT; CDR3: CASRLGTGGGQPQHF
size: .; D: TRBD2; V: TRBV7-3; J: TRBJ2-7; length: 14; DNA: TGTGCCAGCAGCCCCAGCGGGGCAGGACACGAGCAGTACTTC; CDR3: CASSPSGAGHEQYF
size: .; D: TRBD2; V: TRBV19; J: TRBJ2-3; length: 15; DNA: TGTGCCAGTAGAGAGACTAGCGTCAGCACAGATACGCAGTATTTT; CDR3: CASRETSVSTDTQYF
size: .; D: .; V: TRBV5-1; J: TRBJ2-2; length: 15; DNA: TGCGCCAGCAGCTTTTCTCAGACGAACACCGGGGAGCTGTTTTTT; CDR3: CASSFSQTNTGELFF
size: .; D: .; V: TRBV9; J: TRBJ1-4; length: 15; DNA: TGTGCCAGCAGCGTCAAATCCGGGATGAGTGAAAAACTGTTTTTT; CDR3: CASSVKSGMSEKLFF
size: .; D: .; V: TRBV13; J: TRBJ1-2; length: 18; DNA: TGTGCCAGCACCCGTACCACACCCCGAGGGTCGTTTAACTATGGCTACACCTTC; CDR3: CASTRTTPRGSFNYGYTF
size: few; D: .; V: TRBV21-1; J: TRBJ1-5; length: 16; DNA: TGTGCCAGCAGCAAAGCGCGGCAGGGGGCTAATCAGCCCCAGCATTTT; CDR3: CASSKARQGANQPQHF
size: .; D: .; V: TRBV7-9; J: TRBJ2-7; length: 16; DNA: TGTGCCAGCAGCTTAGTGGCAGGGCGACCACCCTACGAGCAGTACTTC; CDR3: CASSLVAGRPPYEQYF
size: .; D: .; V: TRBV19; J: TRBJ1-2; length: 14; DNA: TGTGCCAGTAGTATTCCAGGAGGGAACTATGGCTACACCTTC; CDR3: CASSIPGGNYGYTF
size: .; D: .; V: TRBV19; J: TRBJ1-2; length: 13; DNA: TGTGCCAGTAGTCCTATTACAGGGATGGGCTACACCTTC; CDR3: CASSPITGMGYTF
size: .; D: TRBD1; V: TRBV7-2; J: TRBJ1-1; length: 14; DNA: TGTGCCAGCAGCGTACCAAGGGGGCCCACTGAAGCTTTCTTT; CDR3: CASSVPRGPTEAFF
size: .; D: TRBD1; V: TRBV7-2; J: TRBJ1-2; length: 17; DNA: TGTGCCAGCAGCTCGGGACAGGGGGCGCGAACCAACTATGGCTACACCTTC; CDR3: CASSSGQGARTNYGYTF
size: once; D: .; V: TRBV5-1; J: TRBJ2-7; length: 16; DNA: TGCGCCAGCAGCTTGGAACTGGGGACAAGCTCCTACGAGCAGTACTTC; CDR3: CASSLELGTSSYEQYF
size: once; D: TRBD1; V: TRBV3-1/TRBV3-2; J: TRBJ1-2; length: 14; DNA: TGTGCCAGCAGCCAAGGACAGGGGGCGGGTGGCTACACCTTC; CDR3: CASSQGQGAGGYTF
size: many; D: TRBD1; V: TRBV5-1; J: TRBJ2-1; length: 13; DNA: TGCGCCAGCAGCTTGGAACAGGGGTTTGAGCAGTTCTTC; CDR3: CASSLEQGFEQFF
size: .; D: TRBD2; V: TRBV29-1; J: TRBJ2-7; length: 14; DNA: TGCAGCGTTGAAATTTGGGGGGGTTCCTACGAGCAGTACTTC; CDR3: CSVEIWGGSYEQYF
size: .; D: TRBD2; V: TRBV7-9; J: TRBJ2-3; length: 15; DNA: TGTGCCAGCAGCTCTAGCGGGGGTAGCACAGATACGCAGTATTTT; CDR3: CASSSSGGSTDTQYF
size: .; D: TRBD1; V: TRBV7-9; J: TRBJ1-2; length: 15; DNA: TGTGCCAGCAGCTTAGGGACAGGGTCGATCTATGGCTACACCTTC; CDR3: CASSLGTGSIYGYTF
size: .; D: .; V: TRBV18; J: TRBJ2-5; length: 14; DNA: TGTGCCAGCTCACCACCGTACTCAAAAGAGACCCAGTACTTC; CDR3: CASSPPYSKETQYF
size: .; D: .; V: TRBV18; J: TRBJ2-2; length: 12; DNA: TGTGCCAGCTCACCACTCGCCGGGGAGCTGTTTTTT; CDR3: CASSPLAGELFF
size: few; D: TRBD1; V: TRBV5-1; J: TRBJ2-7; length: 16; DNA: TGCGCCAGCAGCTTGGCCCCCGGGACAGACCTCTACGAGCAGTACTTC; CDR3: CASSLAPGTDLYEQYF
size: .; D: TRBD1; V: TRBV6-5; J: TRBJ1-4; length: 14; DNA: TGTGCCAGCAGGAGACAGGGGGGGAGTGAAAAACTGTTTTTT; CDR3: CASRRQGGSEKLFF
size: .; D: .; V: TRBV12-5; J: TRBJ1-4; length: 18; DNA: TGTGCTAGTGGTTTGGTACCACTCCAGACAGCAACTAATGAAAAACTGTTTTTT; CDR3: CASGLVPLQTATNEKLFF
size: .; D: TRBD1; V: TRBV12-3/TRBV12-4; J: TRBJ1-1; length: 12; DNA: TGTGCCAGCAGCCCAGGGGGCTCTGAAGCTTTCTTT; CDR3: CASSPGGSEAFF